These 27 T cell receptor beta chains share one sample of origin, sequenced in a study of patients and donors after allogeneic stem cell transplantation. TCRdb re-analysed the RT-PCR reads in MiXCR, keeping a single row per CDR3 protein. The sample shows approximately 200,000 distinct CDR3 sequences, less than 45% of them seen only once. Sequencing was performed on blood, either unsorted or a sorted T cell fraction (not recorded which). The receptors derive from a human donor who was either an allogeneic HSCT recipient or a stem cell or donor lymphocyte infusion donor (not recorded which). It is not recorded whose cells these are; they may come from a transplant donor.

This clonotype was picked up a small number of times. The V and J genes are TRBV6-2 or TRBV6-3 and TRBJ2-5; no clear D. The CDR3 has 10 amino acids. Looked up from germline, CDR1 is MNHEY and CDR2 is SVGEGT. V lost 8 bases and J 7 bases, leaving 8 bases between the germline ends. The CDR3 region has the DNA TGTGCCAGCGGCCCGGGGACCCAGTACTTC. Its protein is CASGPGTQYF.

This chain uses TRBV25-1 with TRBJ1-3; no clear D gene. CDR1 MGHDK and CDR2 SYGVNS come from the germline V gene. The V and J ends lost 4 bases and 3 bases respectively, with 4 bases between them. This CDR3 comprises 12 residues. Here the CDR3 DNA reads TGTGCCAGCAGTGCCGTTGGAAACACCATATATTTT. Translated, it gives CASSAVGNTIYF.

This clonotype was picked up a small number of times. The chain joins TRBV29-1 to TRBJ1-2, with D perhaps matching TRBD1 (6 bases). The CDR3 is 12 residues long. V lost 5 bases, J lost 3 bases, and 10 bases lay in between. Germline CDR1 is SQVTM and CDR2 is ANQGSEA. DNA for the CDR3: TGCAGCGTTTACAGGGCGTACTATGGCTACACCTTC. This translates into CSVYRAYYGYTF.

The V and J genes are TRBV12-3 or TRBV12-4 and TRBJ2-6, with 7 bases aligning to TRBD1. This CDR3 has 15 residues. V was clipped by 5 bases and J by 3 bases; unmatched bases: 4. The CDR3 loop reads CASSPRGIGANVLTF. The DNA of the CDR3 is TGTGCCAGCAGTCCCAGGGGGATTGGGGCCAACGTCCTGACTTTC.

A single count supports this clonotype. The chain couples TRBV3-1 to TRBJ2-1; D ambiguous. Trimming removed 0 bases from V and 8 bases from J, with 11 bases in between. The CDR3 has 14 amino acids. The V gene's germline CDR1 is LGHDT and CDR2 YNNKEL (reference sequence). The DNA of the CDR3 is TGTGCCAGCAGCCAAGATCTAGGGTTCGATGAGCAGTTCTTC. Its protein product is CASSQDLGFDEQFF.

This clonotype occurred a few times. The chain is built from TRBV4-3 and TRBJ2-1, with 7 bases that match TRBD2. This CDR3 is 13 amino acids long. The V gene's germline CDR1 is LGHNA and CDR2 YSLEER. The trim removed 0 bases at V and 7 bases at J, leaving 0 bases unmatched. CDR3: CASSQEGGNEQFF. DNA for the CDR3: TGCGCCAGCAGCCAAGAGGGAGGGAATGAGCAGTTCTTC.

This clonotype has ten or more counts. The V and J genes are TRBV3-1 and TRBJ1-1; 8 bases are a match to TRBD1. The CDR3 has 14 residues. V shed 1 base, J shed 11 bases, and the junction held 9 bases outside the gene matches. The germline gives CDR1 LGHDT, CDR2 YNNKEL (reference sequence). CDR3 coding DNA: TGTGCCAGCAGCCAAGCAGGACAGGGCGGGAGGGCTTTCTTT. Its protein product is CASSQAGQGGRAFF.

The chain employs TRBV4-3 and TRBJ1-1; no clear D. The CDR3 is made up of 15 amino acids. Germline CDR1 is LGHNA and CDR2 is YSLEER. The germline V and J ends were trimmed by 0 bases and 8 bases, with 16 bases remaining between them. The CDR3 DNA reads as TGCGCCAGCAGCCAAGAAGGCGGCAGGAGTGAGGAAGCTTTCTTT. Translated: CASSQEGGRSEEAFF.

This chain uses TRBV7-3 with TRBJ1-3; possible D gene TRBD1, 5 bases. The germline V gene has CDR1 SGHTA and CDR2 FQGTGA. This CDR3 comprises 16 residues. V was trimmed by 4 bases and J by 3 bases, leaving 16 bases between them. The CDR3 DNA reads as TGTGCCAGCAGCTCTCGGGACGCGGGGTTTGGAAACACCATATATTTT. Its translation is CASSSRDAGFGNTIYF.

The gene calls are TRBV24-1 and TRBJ1-2; the match to TRBD1 covers 9 bases. This CDR3 has 14 amino acids. V was pared by 3 bases and J by 8 bases, with 6 bases of the junction left unmatched. Germline CDR1 and CDR2: KGHDR and SFDVKD. The CDR3 region is CATSDTGQGNGYTF. For the CDR3, the DNA is TGTGCCACCAGTGATACGGGACAGGGCAACGGCTACACCTTC.

The chain combines TRBV4-1 with TRBJ2-2, with D hard to call. CDR1 is MGHRA and CDR2 is YSYEKL in the germline V gene. The CDR3 has 14 residues. V shed 4 bases and J shed 3 bases, with 9 bases lying between them. Here the CDR3 reads CASSPDFDTGELFF. The CDR3 region has the DNA TGCGCCAGCAGCCCCGACTTTGACACCGGGGAGCTGTTTTTT.

This clonotype turned up a few times. This sequence joins TRBV5-1 and TRBJ1-1; D remains ambiguous. The CDR3 is made up of 15 amino acids. Germline CDR1 reads SGHRS; CDR2 reads YFSETQ. Trimming left V 4 bases short and J 0 bases short, with 13 bases between. CDR3 coding DNA: TGCGCCAGCAGCCCCGGCCCTACCGTGAACACTGAAGCTTTCTTT. This translates into CASSPGPTVNTEAFF.

V gene TRBV11-2 combines with J gene TRBJ2-1; the match to TRBD2 covers 7 bases. The CDR3 runs to 16 residues. J lost 3 bases, V lost 5 bases, and 10 bases had no gene match. The V gene's germline CDR1 is SGHAT and CDR2 FQNNGV. The CDR3 region is CASSAPLAPLYNEQFF. In nucleotides, the CDR3 is TGTGCCAGCAGCGCCCCACTAGCGCCCCTCTACAATGAGCAGTTCTTC.

This clonotype has more than one count but fewer than ten. The chain recombines TRBV29-1 with TRBJ1-1; D call uncertain. The length of the CDR3 is 14 residues. V was pared by 4 bases and J by 1 base, with 13 bases between. Germline-derived CDR1 and CDR2 are SQVTM and ANQGSEA. The CDR3, as DNA: TGCAGCGTTGTCCTCCGACCTCAGAACACTGAAGCTTTCTTT. Residues: CSVVLRPQNTEAFF.

The chain uses TRBV27 and TRBJ1-2, with no clear D. The CDR3 has 12 residues. Germline V gene lookup returns CDR1 MNHEY and CDR2 SMNVEV (reference sequence). The germline V and J ends were trimmed by 6 bases and 8 bases, with 13 bases remaining between them. Here the CDR3 reads CASRDYIEGYTF. As DNA, the CDR3 is TGTGCCAGCAGAGACTACATCGAGGGCTACACCTTC.

The V and J genes are TRBV7-9 and TRBJ2-5; 15 bases agree with TRBD2. Germline V CDR1 and CDR2: SEHNR, FQNEAQ (reference sequence). With 4 bases clipped from V and 0 bases from J, the junction kept 3 bases outside the gene matches. The CDR3 covers 17 residues. The CDR3 spells CASSSGTSGRYQETQYF. Here the CDR3 DNA reads TGTGCCAGCAGCTCCGGGACTAGCGGGAGGTACCAAGAGACCCAGTACTTC.

The rearrangement links TRBV27 to TRBJ1-1; possibly TRBD1 for D (5 bases). The germline gives CDR1 MNHEY, CDR2 SMNVEV (reference sequence). V was clipped by 0 bases and J by 1 base, with 9 bases between them. This CDR3 is 15 amino acids long. The DNA of the CDR3 is TGTGCCAGCAGTTTATCTGGGGGACCGAACACTGAAGCTTTCTTT. Encoded protein: CASSLSGGPNTEAFF.

The J gene is TRBJ2-1, the V gene TRBV12-3 or TRBV12-4; the D gene is possibly TRBD1 (6 bases). This CDR3 has 14 residues. The ends were cut back, 5 bases at V and 5 bases at J, with 13 bases in the middle. The CDR3 coding sequence is TGTGCCAGCAGTATAAGGACAGTCAACAATGAGCAGTTCTTC. As protein: CASSIRTVNNEQFF.

The CDR3: CASLTSGFEQFF. The CDR3 nucleotides read TGTGCCAGCCTGACTAGCGGTTTTGAGCAGTTCTTC. The chain links TRBV7-9 to TRBJ2-1; 9 positions match TRBD2. The CDR3 totals 12 residues. Germline assignment: CDR1 SEHNR and CDR2 FQNEAQ (reference sequence). V shed 8 bases, J shed 9 bases, and the junction held 5 bases outside the gene matches.

This clonotype was detected only once. The gene calls are TRBV5-1 and TRBJ2-7; 13 bases match TRBD2. This CDR3 contains 14 residues. CDR1 and CDR2 (germline): SGHRS, YFSETQ. The V segment lost 4 bases and the J segment 6 bases; nucleotides outside the gene matches: 4. CDR3 bases: TGCGCCAGCAGCGGGACTAGCGGGGAGGGCGAGCAGTACTTC. Its translation: CASSGTSGEGEQYF.

The V gene is TRBV4-1, the J gene TRBJ1-5; D might be TRBD1 (6 bases). Germline CDR1 and CDR2: MGHRA and YSYEKL. The length of the CDR3 is 17 residues. Trimming removed 0 bases from V and 2 bases from J, with 14 bases in between. Here the CDR3 reads CASSQEFGGHGNQPQHF. The CDR3 nucleotides are TGCGCCAGCAGCCAAGAGTTCGGGGGGCACGGCAATCAGCCCCAGCATTTT.

This clonotype was detected a few times. V and J are TRBV4-3 and TRBJ2-2; no clear D. The ends were cut back, 1 base at V and 6 bases at J, with 9 bases in the middle. This CDR3 has 14 residues. In germline, CDR1 is LGHNA, CDR2 YSLEER. CDR3: CASSQVKGAGELFF. The CDR3 nucleotides read TGCGCCAGCAGCCAAGTCAAAGGCGCCGGGGAGCTGTTTTTT.

This sequence joins TRBV7-2 and TRBJ2-2, with D uncertain. CDR1 is SGHTA and CDR2 is FQGNSA in the germline V gene. This CDR3 spans 13 amino acids. Trimming stripped 6 bases from V and 1 base from J, with 6 bases between. The CDR3 reads CASRRLNTGELFF. The CDR3 bases are TGTGCCAGCAGACGACTGAACACCGGGGAGCTGTTTTTT.

This chain links TRBV7-8 with TRBJ2-1, with D possibly being TRBD1 or TRBD2 (6 bases each). CDR1 is SGHVS, CDR2 FQNEAQ, per germline. V was cut by 0 bases and J by 5 bases, with 11 bases left in between. The CDR3 contains 15 residues. DNA of the CDR3: TGTGCCAGCAGCTTAGCGAGAAGGGGGGACAATGAGCAGTTCTTC. It translates to CASSLARRGDNEQFF.

V is TRBV29-1 and J is TRBJ1-2; D ambiguous. This CDR3 is built from 13 residues. V lost 6 bases, J lost 4 bases, and 15 bases lay in between. CDR1 and CDR2 from the germline V gene are SQVTM and ANQGSEA. The CDR3: CSVSDGDRYGYTF. The CDR3 DNA reads as TGCAGCGTATCGGACGGAGACCGCTATGGCTACACCTTC.

V gene TRBV12-3 or TRBV12-4 combines with J gene TRBJ2-1; 12 nucleotides line up with TRBD2. The CDR3 length is 14 residues. V dropped 8 bases and J dropped 8; count of bases not matched to a gene: 7. CDR3 sequence: CASATSGRRDEQFF. DNA of the CDR3: TGTGCCAGCGCTACTAGCGGGAGGAGGGATGAGCAGTTCTTC.

The chain couples TRBV10-3 to TRBJ2-3, with 11 bases identical to TRBD2. The germline gives CDR1 ENHRY, CDR2 SYGVKD. The V and J ends lost 4 bases and 0 bases, in that order; junction bases with no gene match: 3. The CDR3 has 16 residues. The CDR3 sequence is CAISGLAGISTDTQYF. As DNA, the CDR3 is TGTGCCATCAGTGGACTAGCGGGGATAAGCACAGATACGCAGTATTTT.